This is a list of T cell receptor beta chains from one sample in a study of blood T cell repertoires in COVID-19. Repertoires were generated with immunoSEQ multiplex PCR, while TCRdb's copy carries only in-frame clones and drops some. The sample lists roughly 670,000 clones; about 87% were seen once. The sequencing input was peripheral blood. The receptor source for this set is a woman aged 18-29 years with acute or convalescent COVID-19. Each CDR3 is given with its conserved first and last residue. Fields, in order: D gene, V gene, clone size, J gene, CDR3 DNA, CDR3 protein. D genes are given only for firm matches. Size values are once, few and many counts, or a class for expanded clones, and some rows have none.

d_gene: TRBD1
v_gene: TRBV30
abundance: NA
j_gene: TRBJ1-2
CDR3nt: TGTGCCTGGAGCAGATTTGGGACAGATTATGGCTACACCTTC
CDR3aa: CAWSRFGTDYGYTF

d_gene: TRBD1
v_gene: TRBV19
abundance: NA
j_gene: TRBJ1-5
CDR3nt: TGTGCCAGTAGGCCAGGGGGTAAGAGCAATCAGCCCCAGCATTTT
CDR3aa: CASRPGGKSNQPQHF

d_gene: TRBD1
v_gene: TRBV4-3
abundance: once
j_gene: TRBJ1-2
CDR3nt: TGCGCCAGCAGCCAGACCACCCTCGGCGGACAGGGAGGCTATGGCTACACCTTC
CDR3aa: CASSQTTLGGQGGYGYTF

d_gene: NA
v_gene: TRBV6-2/TRBV6-3
abundance: NA
j_gene: TRBJ1-1
CDR3nt: TGTGCCAGCAGCCCCTGGGGGGGGAACACTGAAGCTTTCTTT
CDR3aa: CASSPWGGNTEAFF

d_gene: NA
v_gene: TRBV3-1/TRBV3-2
abundance: NA
j_gene: TRBJ1-5
CDR3nt: TGTGCCAGCAGCCAAGATTTGTCTGAGAGGCCCCAGCATTTT
CDR3aa: CASSQDLSERPQHF

d_gene: NA
v_gene: TRBV5-1
abundance: NA
j_gene: TRBJ2-7
CDR3nt: TGCGCCAGCAGCTCTGGTCCAGGGACCTACGAGCAGTACTTC
CDR3aa: CASSSGPGTYEQYF

d_gene: TRBD1
v_gene: TRBV5-6
abundance: NA
j_gene: TRBJ1-2
CDR3nt: TGTGCCAGCAGCAGAGAGACAGGGCCCTATGGCTACACCTTC
CDR3aa: CASSRETGPYGYTF

d_gene: NA
v_gene: TRBV6-5
abundance: NA
j_gene: TRBJ1-6
CDR3nt: TGTGCCAGCAGCACAACGACAGGAAGGGTGGCACCCCTCCACTTT
CDR3aa: CASSTTTGRVAPLHF

d_gene: NA
v_gene: TRBV6-5
abundance: NA
j_gene: TRBJ2-1
CDR3nt: TGTGCCAGCAGTTCGCCGGCCCGCGGCGGTGAGCAGTTCTTC
CDR3aa: CASSSPARGGEQFF

d_gene: NA
v_gene: TRBV2
abundance: NA
j_gene: TRBJ2-2
CDR3nt: TGTGCCAGCGAGCGGGTGGTTAACACCGGGGAGCTGTTTTTT
CDR3aa: CASERVVNTGELFF

d_gene: NA
v_gene: TRBV27
abundance: NA
j_gene: TRBJ2-7
CDR3nt: TGTGCCAGCAGCTCCCCTGGACAGAGATACGAGCAGTACTTC
CDR3aa: CASSSPGQRYEQYF

d_gene: NA
v_gene: TRBV6-2/TRBV6-3
abundance: NA
j_gene: TRBJ1-5
CDR3nt: TGTGCCAGCAGTTATTTCGGGACATTGAGGAATCAGCCCCAGCATTTT
CDR3aa: CASSYFGTLRNQPQHF

d_gene: TRBD1
v_gene: TRBV9
abundance: NA
j_gene: TRBJ2-2
CDR3nt: TGTGCCAGCAGCACCTCCGGAGGACAGGGTATCACCGGGGAGCTGTTTTTT
CDR3aa: CASSTSGGQGITGELFF

d_gene: TRBD1
v_gene: TRBV18
abundance: NA
j_gene: TRBJ1-5
CDR3nt: TGTGCCAGCTCAATCGGACAGGGGGCGAGCCAGCCCCAGCATTTT
CDR3aa: CASSIGQGASQPQHF

d_gene: TRBD2
v_gene: TRBV30
abundance: NA
j_gene: TRBJ2-3
CDR3nt: TGTGCCTGGAGCGGCAGCGGGGTTGCGATAGATACGCAGTATTTT
CDR3aa: CAWSGSGVAIDTQYF

d_gene: NA
v_gene: TRBV6-4
abundance: NA
j_gene: TRBJ2-3
CDR3nt: TGTGCCAGCAGCCCCTCAGGGGATGGTCCAGATACGCAGTATTTT
CDR3aa: CASSPSGDGPDTQYF

d_gene: TRBD1
v_gene: TRBV27
abundance: NA
j_gene: TRBJ1-6
CDR3nt: TGTGCCAGCAGTTCCCAACTCACAGGGGGACGGTCACCCCTCCACTTT
CDR3aa: CASSSQLTGGRSPLHF

d_gene: NA
v_gene: TRBV2
abundance: NA
j_gene: TRBJ2-1
CDR3nt: TGTGCCAGCAGCCGACAGTACAATGAGCAGTTCTTC
CDR3aa: CASSRQYNEQFF

d_gene: TRBD1
v_gene: TRBV5-1
abundance: NA
j_gene: TRBJ1-4
CDR3nt: TGCGCCAGCAGAGCCCCTCCCAGGGACAGGGTTCGGGGGGTTGAAAAACTGTTTTTT
CDR3aa: CASRAPPRDRVRGVEKLFF

d_gene: TRBD1
v_gene: TRBV9
abundance: once
j_gene: TRBJ1-1
CDR3nt: TGTGCCAGCAGCGTAGGGGGGACAGGGTTTAAGGGCACTGAAGCTTTCTTT
CDR3aa: CASSVGGTGFKGTEAFF

d_gene: NA
v_gene: TRBV20-1
abundance: NA
j_gene: TRBJ2-7
CDR3nt: TGCAGTGCTAGTGGGTATACTTCCTACGAGCAGTACTTC
CDR3aa: CSASGYTSYEQYF

d_gene: NA
v_gene: TRBV5-1
abundance: NA
j_gene: TRBJ2-7
CDR3nt: TGCGCCAGCAGCGCCGAGGGATCTTACTACGAGCAGTACTTC
CDR3aa: CASSAEGSYYEQYF

d_gene: TRBD2
v_gene: TRBV29-1
abundance: NA
j_gene: TRBJ2-1
CDR3nt: TGCAGCGTTGGGGGACTAGCGGGGGGTCTGACCTACAATGAGCAGTTCTTC
CDR3aa: CSVGGLAGGLTYNEQFF

d_gene: TRBD1
v_gene: TRBV6-5
abundance: NA
j_gene: TRBJ1-4
CDR3nt: TGTGCCAGCAATCCCGGGACAGGGGGCGAAAAACTGTTTTTT
CDR3aa: CASNPGTGGEKLFF

d_gene: NA
v_gene: TRBV6-2/TRBV6-3
abundance: NA
j_gene: TRBJ1-5
CDR3nt: TGTGCCAGCAGTTACTCGATCAGAGGGCTAGGCCAGTCGGTTCAGCCCCAGCATTTT
CDR3aa: CASSYSIRGLGQSVQPQHF

d_gene: TRBD2
v_gene: TRBV6-2/TRBV6-3
abundance: NA
j_gene: TRBJ2-1
CDR3nt: TGTGCCAGCAGTTACGAGACTAGCGGGTATCTAAATGAGCAGTTCTTC
CDR3aa: CASSYETSGYLNEQFF

d_gene: TRBD2
v_gene: TRBV5-1
abundance: NA
j_gene: TRBJ2-1
CDR3nt: TGCGCCAGCAGCTTGGGTAGCGGGGGGAACAATGAGCAGTTCTTC
CDR3aa: CASSLGSGGNNEQFF

d_gene: TRBD1
v_gene: TRBV18
abundance: NA
j_gene: TRBJ1-2
CDR3nt: TGTGCCAGCTCACCGCCGAAGTTGGGGACAGGCTTCTATGGCTACACCTTC
CDR3aa: CASSPPKLGTGFYGYTF

d_gene: NA
v_gene: TRBV5-6
abundance: NA
j_gene: TRBJ2-2
CDR3nt: TGTGCCAGCAGCTTGGTTCGGACAACTAACACCGGGGAGCTGTTTTTT
CDR3aa: CASSLVRTTNTGELFF

d_gene: TRBD1
v_gene: TRBV27
abundance: NA
j_gene: TRBJ1-1
CDR3nt: TGTGCCAGCAGTTTATCGGCGGACAGGGCCGAAGCTTTCTTT
CDR3aa: CASSLSADRAEAFF

d_gene: NA
v_gene: TRBV3-1/TRBV3-2
abundance: NA
j_gene: TRBJ1-4
CDR3nt: TGTGCCAGCAGCCAAAGCGACAGGAAACTGTTTTTT
CDR3aa: CASSQSDRKLFF

d_gene: NA
v_gene: TRBV27
abundance: NA
j_gene: TRBJ1-2
CDR3nt: TGTGCCAGCAGTTTATCCGCGGCAGCATATGGCTACACCTTC
CDR3aa: CASSLSAAAYGYTF

d_gene: NA
v_gene: TRBV29-1
abundance: few
j_gene: TRBJ1-1
CDR3nt: TGCAGCGTTGATGTGGGCAACACTGAAGCTTTCTTT
CDR3aa: CSVDVGNTEAFF

d_gene: NA
v_gene: TRBV14
abundance: NA
j_gene: TRBJ1-6
CDR3nt: TGTGCCAGCAGCCAAAGGCCCGGGGGGAATTCACCCCTCCACTTT
CDR3aa: CASSQRPGGNSPLHF

d_gene: NA
v_gene: TRBV5-4
abundance: NA
j_gene: TRBJ2-5
CDR3nt: TGTGCCAGCAGCTTGGTTGCCCCTAACCTCCAAGAGACCCAGTACTTC
CDR3aa: CASSLVAPNLQETQYF

d_gene: NA
v_gene: TRBV6-5
abundance: NA
j_gene: TRBJ2-6
CDR3nt: TGTGCCAGCAGTTACTCGGGGACACCTGGGGCCAACGTCCTGACTTTC
CDR3aa: CASSYSGTPGANVLTF

d_gene: NA
v_gene: TRBV6-5
abundance: NA
j_gene: TRBJ1-6
CDR3nt: TGTGCCAGCAGTTCGGGTTTGACCTATAATTCACCCCTCCACTTT
CDR3aa: CASSSGLTYNSPLHF

d_gene: NA
v_gene: TRBV6-4
abundance: NA
j_gene: TRBJ1-1
CDR3nt: TGTGCCAGCAGTGCCGGGGGGGGAGGAACTGAAGCTTTCTTT
CDR3aa: CASSAGGGGTEAFF

d_gene: NA
v_gene: TRBV19
abundance: NA
j_gene: TRBJ2-2
CDR3nt: TGTGCCAGTAGTAGGAGGGACAGGAACACCGGGGAGCTGTTTTTT
CDR3aa: CASSRRDRNTGELFF

d_gene: NA
v_gene: TRBV6-1
abundance: NA
j_gene: TRBJ1-5
CDR3nt: TGTGCCAGCAGTGAAAAAGAGGTCCAGCCCCAGCATTTT
CDR3aa: CASSEKEVQPQHF

d_gene: NA
v_gene: TRBV5-1
abundance: NA
j_gene: TRBJ2-7
CDR3nt: TGCGCCAGCAGCTTGGCCGCGGCCATCTCCTACGAGCAGTACTTC
CDR3aa: CASSLAAAISYEQYF

d_gene: TRBD1
v_gene: TRBV5-1
abundance: NA
j_gene: TRBJ2-1
CDR3nt: TGCGCCAGCAGCCCCGGACAGGGCCTTTACAATGAGCAGTTCTTC
CDR3aa: CASSPGQGLYNEQFF

d_gene: NA
v_gene: TRBV5-1
abundance: NA
j_gene: TRBJ1-5
CDR3nt: TGCGCCAGCAGCGCAGAACCTAATCAGCCCCAGCATTTT
CDR3aa: CASSAEPNQPQHF

d_gene: NA
v_gene: TRBV9
abundance: NA
j_gene: TRBJ1-1
CDR3nt: TGTGCCAGCAGCACTGGGGGGTTACACACTGAAGCTTTCTTT
CDR3aa: CASSTGGLHTEAFF

d_gene: NA
v_gene: TRBV28
abundance: NA
j_gene: TRBJ1-2
CDR3nt: TGTGCCAGCAGTTACAGGGACTATGGCTACACCTTC
CDR3aa: CASSYRDYGYTF

d_gene: NA
v_gene: TRBV4-2
abundance: NA
j_gene: TRBJ1-5
CDR3nt: TGTGCCAGCAGCCAAGAAGGGGGACGCCACAATCAGCCCCAGCATTTT
CDR3aa: CASSQEGGRHNQPQHF